The rows below give T cell receptor beta chains drawn from one sample of a study of blood T cell repertoires in COVID-19. The method was immunoSEQ multiplex PCR; TCRdb's version includes in-frame clones alone and lacks a portion of them. The sample records approximately 210,000 clones, more than 75% being singletons. The sample comprised peripheral blood. The receptors stem from a man aged 45-65 years with COVID-19, enrolled during active disease. Each CDR3 is given with its conserved first and last residue. A D gene is named only where the DNA matches it firmly. Only part of the rows carry a size: once, few, many, or a class if the clone is expanded.

clone_size d_call j_call v_call cdr3_nt cdr3_aa
. . TRBJ1-5 TRBV19 TGTGCCAGTAGTATAGACCTTCGACGGAGTAGCAATCAGCCCCAGCATTTT CASSIDLRRSSNQPQHF
. TRBD2 TRBJ2-1 TRBV6-2/TRBV6-3 TGTGCCAGCAGTTGGACTAGCGGGGCCAGGGCCTACAATGAGCAGTTCTTC CASSWTSGARAYNEQFF
few . TRBJ2-1 TRBV29-1 TGCAGCGTTGCCCGGTTAGCGGAATACAATGAGCAGTTCTTC CSVARLAEYNEQFF
. . TRBJ2-2 TRBV5-1 TGCGCCAGCAGCTTGGCAGGGTCTCCCGGGGAGCTGTTTTTT CASSLAGSPGELFF
. TRBD1 TRBJ2-4 TRBV9 TGTGCCAGCAGCGAACGGGACAGGGTAGGCATTCAGTACTTC CASSERDRVGIQYF
. TRBD1 TRBJ1-2 TRBV6-5 TGTGCCAGCAGGCCCGGGACAGGGGGTTACTATGGCTACACCTTC CASRPGTGGYYGYTF
once . TRBJ2-3 TRBV29-1 TGCAGCGGGACCACCGGGGCAGATACGCAGTATTTT CSGTTGADTQYF
few TRBD2 TRBJ2-1 TRBV7-8 TGTGCCAGCAGCCCCCCCCGGAGGACTAGCGGGAGGAGGTACAATGAGCAGTTCTTC CASSPPRRTSGRRYNEQFF
. . TRBJ1-1 TRBV30 TGTGCCTGGAGTGACCCGGTTGAAGCTTTCTTT CAWSDPVEAFF
. TRBD1 TRBJ2-7 TRBV6-5 TGTGCCAGCAGCGACAGGGCCGGGTACGAGCAGTACTTC CASSDRAGYEQYF
. . TRBJ2-5 TRBV11-2 TGTGCCAGCAGCAAAACACAGTACCAAGAGACCCAGTACTTC CASSKTQYQETQYF
. . TRBJ1-5 TRBV30 TGTGCCTGGAGTGTTCGGGCAGGGGATCAGCCCCAGCATTTT CAWSVRAGDQPQHF
once . TRBJ1-1 TRBV6-2/TRBV6-3 TGTGCCAGCAGCCGTTATACAGGGTCGAACACTGAAGCTTTCTTT CASSRYTGSNTEAFF
. . TRBJ1-2 TRBV18 TGTGCCAGCTCACCTTCAACGGGCAGGCGGGACTATGGCTACACCTTC CASSPSTGRRDYGYTF
. . TRBJ2-3 TRBV10-1 TGCGCCAGCAGTGTCCGGGGAGGTGGCACAGATACGCAGTATTTT CASSVRGGGTDTQYF
. TRBD2 TRBJ2-3 TRBV27 TGTGCCAGCAGTTCGGGACTAGCGGGAGTGGTTGCGCAGTATTTT CASSSGLAGVVAQYF
. . TRBJ1-2 TRBV24-1 TGTGCCACCAGTTCGACTCGGGGTGGCTACACCTTC CATSSTRGGYTF
many . TRBJ2-5 TRBV9 TGTGCCAGCAGCCCTCCGTCAGGAGAGACCCAGTACTTC CASSPPSGETQYF
few . TRBJ1-2 TRBV29-1 TGCAGCGTTCACAGGGAAGGGTATGGCTACACCTTC CSVHREGYGYTF
. TRBD2 TRBJ2-5 TRBV19 TGTGCCACCCGGGGGGGAGAGACCCAGTACTTC CATRGGETQYF
. TRBD1 TRBJ2-7 TRBV6-5 TGTGCCAGCAGTTACCGGCAGGGGGCCTACGAGCAGTACTTC CASSYRQGAYEQYF
. TRBD1 TRBJ1-5 TRBV7-2 TGTGCCAGCAGCGGGGGACAGGGGGCTTGGGATCAGCCCCAGCATTTT CASSGGQGAWDQPQHF
. TRBD1 TRBJ2-7 TRBV6-5 TGTGCCAGCAGTTCTACAGGGGTAGCCTATTTGTACGAGCAGTACTTC CASSSTGVAYLYEQYF
. . TRBJ2-7 TRBV6-5 TGTGCCAGCAGTTACTCCCCAGATGACTACGAGCAGTACTTC CASSYSPDDYEQYF
. . TRBJ2-5 TRBV30 TGTGCCTGGAGTGTACGTACATTCAGAGAGACCCAGTACTTC CAWSVRTFRETQYF
. TRBD2 TRBJ2-1 TRBV7-3 TGTGCCAGCAGCTCCACCGCTAGCGGGAGTATTGAGCAGTTCTTC CASSSTASGSIEQFF
. TRBD1 TRBJ2-7 TRBV2 TGTGCCAGCAGTGAAGGGGTGGACAGGGGATCCTACGAGCAGTACTTC CASSEGVDRGSYEQYF
. . TRBJ2-7 TRBV6-5 TGTGCCACTTCAAATCCAGGGGTCGAGCAGTACTTC CATSNPGVEQYF
. TRBD1 TRBJ1-5 TRBV10-3 TGTGCCATCAGTGAAGACAGGGGGTCTCAGCCCCAGCATTTT CAISEDRGSQPQHF
. . TRBJ2-1 TRBV11-2 TGTGCCAGCAGCTTAGTTGGGTCGGGTGAGCAGTTCTTC CASSLVGSGEQFF
. TRBD1 TRBJ2-1 TRBV27 TGTGCCAGCAGGCAACAGGGGAGCTCCTACAATGAGCAGTTCTTC CASRQQGSSYNEQFF
. . TRBJ1-6 TRBV11-2 TGTGCCAGCAGCTCCTCACTAGGTTCACCCCTCCACTTT CASSSSLGSPLHF
. TRBD2 TRBJ2-7 TRBV3-1/TRBV3-2 TGTGCCAGCAGCCAAGTAGGGACTAGCGGGAAGCACGAGCAGTACTTC CASSQVGTSGKHEQYF
. . TRBJ2-7 TRBV4-3 TGCGCCAGCAGCCAAACCTACGGGGGAATACTCTACGAGCAGTACTTC CASSQTYGGILYEQYF
. TRBD2 TRBJ2-5 TRBV2 TGTGCCAGCAGTGAATCAGCCTGGACTAGCGGGATCGAGACCCAGTACTTC CASSESAWTSGIETQYF
. . TRBJ2-7 TRBV7-8 TGTGCCAGCAGCAGGCGGGGCCTGAGCTCCTACGAGCAGTACTTC CASSRRGLSSYEQYF
. TRBD1 TRBJ1-5 TRBV14 TGTGCCAGTCGGACAGGGGTAAATCGGAATCAGCCCCAGCATTTT CASRTGVNRNQPQHF
. . TRBJ1-6 TRBV6-6 TGTGCCAGCAGTCCCACCGGGTGGAATTCACCCCTCCACTTT CASSPTGWNSPLHF
. . TRBJ1-6 TRBV6-5 TGTGCCACCAAGACGACAGGCCGAAGGGATTCACCCCTCCACTTT CATKTTGRRDSPLHF
once . TRBJ1-2 TRBV25-1 TGTGCCAGCAGCGATAATCGGCGGGCCGCCTTTTATGGCTACACCTTC CASSDNRRAAFYGYTF
. . TRBJ2-2 TRBV5-1 TGCGCCAGCAGCCCTAGTCGAAACACCGGGGAGCTGTTTTTT CASSPSRNTGELFF
. . TRBJ2-3 TRBV6-6 TGTGCCAGCAGTCCCACTCTTACTAGCTGGAGCACAGATACGCAGTATTTT CASSPTLTSWSTDTQYF
. TRBD2 TRBJ2-2 TRBV28 TGTGCCACCCTAAGGGCGGGACTAGCGGTCGGGACCGGGGAGCTGTTTTTT CATLRAGLAVGTGELFF
. . TRBJ2-2 TRBV27 TGTGCCAGCAGTTTAAGGGGATCCAGCACCGGGGAGCTGTTTTTT CASSLRGSSTGELFF
. TRBD1 TRBJ1-2 TRBV30 TGTGCCTGGAGTGTCCGGGACAGGGTGTTAGGTGGCTACACCTTC CAWSVRDRVLGGYTF
. . TRBJ2-2 TRBV4-1 TGCGCCAGCAGCCAAGTGCCGGTCTCTCGGACCGGGGAGCTGTTTTTT CASSQVPVSRTGELFF